This T cell receptor (beta chain) appears in the sequencing data of a study of blood T cells in healthy people across ages. This clonotype showed up just once. This CDR3 is 15 amino acids long. The trim removed 1 base at V and 7 bases at J, leaving 9 bases unmatched. Germline assignment: CDR1 SGHTA and CDR2 FQGNSA. A sample-barcoded 5' primer and a J-beta primer mix were used in a second PCR of roughly 7 to 12 cycles. TCRdb re-called the 5' RACE reads with MiXCR, one entry per CDR3 protein. The sample contains around 690,000 distinct CDR3 sequences, roughly 58% of which appear only once. This clonotype originated in a man between 60 and 70 years old in good health. The chain couples TRBV7-2 to TRBJ1-2; 7 bases are a match to TRBD1. The source material was blood. The CDR3 DNA is TGTGCCAGCAGCTTAGTAGGTGCGGCAGGGGGTGGCTACACCTTC. Protein sequence: CASSLVGAAGGGYTF.